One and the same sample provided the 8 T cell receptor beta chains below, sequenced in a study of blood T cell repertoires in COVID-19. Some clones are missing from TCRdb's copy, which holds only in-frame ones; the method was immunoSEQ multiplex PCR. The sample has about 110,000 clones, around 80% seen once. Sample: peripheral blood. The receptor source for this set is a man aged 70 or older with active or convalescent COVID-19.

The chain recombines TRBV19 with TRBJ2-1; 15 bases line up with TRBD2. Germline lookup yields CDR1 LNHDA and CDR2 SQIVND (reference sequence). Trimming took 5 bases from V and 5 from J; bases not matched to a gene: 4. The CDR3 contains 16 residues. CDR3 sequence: CASSGLAGGDNNEQFF. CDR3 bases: TGTGCCAGTAGTGGACTAGCGGGGGGGGATAACAATGAGCAGTTCTTC. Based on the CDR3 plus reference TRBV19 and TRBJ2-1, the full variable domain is DGGITQSPKYLFRKEGQNVTLSCEQNLNHDAMYWYRQDPGQGLRLIYYSQIVNDFQKGDIAEGYSVSREKKESFPLTVTSAQKNPTAFYLCASSGLAGGDNNEQFFGPGTRLTVL.

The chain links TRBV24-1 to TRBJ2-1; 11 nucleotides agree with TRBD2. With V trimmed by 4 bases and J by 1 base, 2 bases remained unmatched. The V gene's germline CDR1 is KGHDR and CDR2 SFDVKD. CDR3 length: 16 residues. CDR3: CATSDRTSGSYNEQFF. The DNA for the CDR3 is TGTGCCACCAGTGACCGGACTAGCGGGTCCTACAATGAGCAGTTCTTC.

The CDR3 sequence is CASSFSGARPQETQYF. The CDR3 nucleotides are TGTGCCAGCAGCTTCTCTGGAGCCCGCCCCCAAGAGACCCAGTACTTC. The rearrangement links TRBV7-2 to TRBJ2-5; D is ambiguous. Per germline, CDR1 SGHTA and CDR2 FQGNSA. Trimming stripped 3 bases from V and 1 base from J, with 15 bases between. The CDR3 has 16 residues.

The CDR3 sequence is CASSLEADSNQPQHF. DNA for the CDR3: TGCGCCAGCAGCTTGGAAGCGGATAGCAATCAGCCCCAGCATTTT. This chain connects TRBV5-1 to TRBJ1-5; D is uncertain. V was shortened by 0 bases and J by 0 bases, with 7 bases between the two germline ends. The germline CDR1 and CDR2 sequences are SGHRS and YFSETQ. This CDR3 region has 15 residues.

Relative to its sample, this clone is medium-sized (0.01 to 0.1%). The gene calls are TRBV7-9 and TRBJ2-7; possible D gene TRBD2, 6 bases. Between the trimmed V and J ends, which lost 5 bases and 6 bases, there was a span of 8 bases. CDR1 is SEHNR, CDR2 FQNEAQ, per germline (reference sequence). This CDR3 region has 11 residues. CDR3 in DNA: TGTGCCAGCAGCGCCGGGGGCGAGCAGTACTTC. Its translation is CASSAGGEQYF.

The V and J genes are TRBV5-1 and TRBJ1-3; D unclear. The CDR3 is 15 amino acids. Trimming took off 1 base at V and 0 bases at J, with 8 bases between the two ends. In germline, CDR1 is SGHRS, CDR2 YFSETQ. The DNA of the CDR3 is TGCGCCAGCAGCTTGAGCGGATCCTCTGGAAACACCATATATTTT. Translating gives CASSLSGSSGNTIYF.

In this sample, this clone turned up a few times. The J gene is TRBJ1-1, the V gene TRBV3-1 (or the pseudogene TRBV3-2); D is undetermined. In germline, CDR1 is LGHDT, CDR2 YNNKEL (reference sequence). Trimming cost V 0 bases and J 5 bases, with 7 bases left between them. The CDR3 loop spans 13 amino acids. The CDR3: CASSQDRRTEAFF. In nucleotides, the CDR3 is TGTGCCAGCAGCCAAGATAGGAGAACTGAAGCTTTCTTT.

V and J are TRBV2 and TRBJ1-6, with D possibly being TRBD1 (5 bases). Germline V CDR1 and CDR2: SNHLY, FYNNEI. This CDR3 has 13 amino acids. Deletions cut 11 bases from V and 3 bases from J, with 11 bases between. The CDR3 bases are TGTGCCGGGGGGGTGGACTATAATTCACCCCTCCACTTT. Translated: CAGGVDYNSPLHF.